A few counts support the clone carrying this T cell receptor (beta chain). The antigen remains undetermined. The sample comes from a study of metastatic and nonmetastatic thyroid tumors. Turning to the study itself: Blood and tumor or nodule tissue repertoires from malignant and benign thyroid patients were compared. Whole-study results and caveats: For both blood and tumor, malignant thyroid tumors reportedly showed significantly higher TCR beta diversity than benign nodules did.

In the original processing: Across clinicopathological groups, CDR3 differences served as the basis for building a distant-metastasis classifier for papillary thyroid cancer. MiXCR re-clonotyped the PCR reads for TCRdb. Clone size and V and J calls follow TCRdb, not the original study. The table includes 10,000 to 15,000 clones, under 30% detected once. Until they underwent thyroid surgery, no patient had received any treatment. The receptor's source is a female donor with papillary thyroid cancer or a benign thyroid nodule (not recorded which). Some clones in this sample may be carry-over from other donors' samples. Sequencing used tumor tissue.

As DNA, the CDR3 is TGTGCCAGCAGTCAATCCGGAACCTATCCCTACGAGCAGTACTTC. This translates into CASSQSGTYPYEQYF. The J gene is TRBJ2-7, the V gene TRBV27, with D unclear. The CDR3 length is 15 residues. V was trimmed by 5 bases and J by 2 bases, leaving 16 bases between them. Germline V gives CDR1 MNHEY, CDR2 SMNVEV (reference sequence).